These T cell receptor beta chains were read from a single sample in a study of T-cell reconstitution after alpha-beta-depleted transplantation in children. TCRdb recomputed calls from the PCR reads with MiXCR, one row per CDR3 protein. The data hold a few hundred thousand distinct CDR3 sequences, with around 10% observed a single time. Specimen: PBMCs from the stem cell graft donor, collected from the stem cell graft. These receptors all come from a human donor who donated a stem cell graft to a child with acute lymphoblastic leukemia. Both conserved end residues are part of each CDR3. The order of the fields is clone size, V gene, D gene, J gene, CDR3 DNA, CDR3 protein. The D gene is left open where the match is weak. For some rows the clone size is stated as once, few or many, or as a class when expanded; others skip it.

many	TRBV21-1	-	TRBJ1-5	TGTGCCAGCATACAGGGAAGTGGGAATCAGCCCCAGCATTTT	CASIQGSGNQPQHF
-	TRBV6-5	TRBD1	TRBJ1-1	TGTGCCAGCAGTTCTTGGGACAGGGGGCTTACTGAAGCTTTCTTT	CASSSWDRGLTEAFF
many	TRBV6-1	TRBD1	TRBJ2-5	TGTGCCAGCAGTGACACGACAGGGGGGTATGATGAGACCCAGTACTTC	CASSDTTGGYDETQYF
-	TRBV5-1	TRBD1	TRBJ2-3	TGCGCCAGCAGTACCGGGACAGGAACTAGCACAGATACGCAGTATTTT	CASSTGTGTSTDTQYF
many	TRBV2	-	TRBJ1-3	TGTGCCAGCAGGGGAGGTGGAAACACCATATATTTT	CASRGGGNTIYF
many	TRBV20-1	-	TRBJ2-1	TGCAGTGCTAGAGGCCGACACTTGGGCTACAATGAGCAGTTCTTC	CSARGRHLGYNEQFF
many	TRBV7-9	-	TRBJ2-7	TGTGCCAGCAGCTTAGTTGACCCCTACGAGCAGTACTTC	CASSLVDPYEQYF
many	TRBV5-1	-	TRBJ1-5	TGCGCCAGCAGCAATGGACAAAGCAATCAGCCCCAGCATTTT	CASSNGQSNQPQHF
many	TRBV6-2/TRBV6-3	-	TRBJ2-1	TGTGCCAGCAGTACCTACAGGAGAAGAGGAAATGAGCAGTTCTTC	CASSTYRRRGNEQFF
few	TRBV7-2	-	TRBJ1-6	TGTGCCAGCAACGGGGGGTTTTATAATTCACCCCTCCACTTT	CASNGGFYNSPLHF
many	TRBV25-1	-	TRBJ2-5	TGTGCCAGCAGTGATCCCGGGGGGCGGGAGACCCAGTACTTC	CASSDPGGRETQYF
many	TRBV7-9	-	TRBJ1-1	TGTGCCAGCGCTTCGGGACCTGAAGCTTTCTTT	CASASGPEAFF
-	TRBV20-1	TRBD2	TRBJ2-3	TGCAGTGCAGGGACTAGCGGGGGGGCCAGCGATACGCAGTATTTT	CSAGTSGGASDTQYF
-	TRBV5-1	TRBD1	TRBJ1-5	TGCGCCAGCAGCTTCGGGACAGGTGATCAGCCCCAGCATTTT	CASSFGTGDQPQHF
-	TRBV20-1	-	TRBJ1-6	TGCAGTGCTAGAGATGACAATCGGGCCTTGACAGGTTCACCCCTCCACTTT	CSARDDNRALTGSPLHF
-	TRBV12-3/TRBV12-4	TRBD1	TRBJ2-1	TGTGCCAGCAGTTCCTCCGGGACAGGGCGTGGTGAGCAGTTCTTC	CASSSSGTGRGEQFF
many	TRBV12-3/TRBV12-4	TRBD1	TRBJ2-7	TGTGCCAGCAGTTTCGTCGGGACAGGGAGGTCCACGGTAGAGCAGTACTTC	CASSFVGTGRSTVEQYF
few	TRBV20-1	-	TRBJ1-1	TGCAGTGCTAGAGATCGTCAGGGGCACACTGAAGCTTTCTTT	CSARDRQGHTEAFF
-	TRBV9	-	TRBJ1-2	TGTGCCAGCAGCGTAGGGGCACAGGCCTTCTATGGCTACACCTTC	CASSVGAQAFYGYTF
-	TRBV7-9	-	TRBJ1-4	TGTGCCAGCAGCTTAGGAGTTGTTGTCGGTGAAAAACTGTTTTTT	CASSLGVVVGEKLFF
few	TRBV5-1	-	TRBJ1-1	TGCGCCAGCAGCTTGCAGGACACGAACACTGAAGCTTTCTTT	CASSLQDTNTEAFF
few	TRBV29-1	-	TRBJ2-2	TGCAGCGTTGAAGAGGGGAGGTGGACCGGGGAGCTGTTTTTT	CSVEEGRWTGELFF
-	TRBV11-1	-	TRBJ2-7	TGTGCCAGCAGCTTAATAGGCGGCACTCCCTACGAGCAGTACTTC	CASSLIGGTPYEQYF
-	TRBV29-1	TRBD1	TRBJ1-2	TGCAGCGCCTACAACCGGGACAGGGGGAATGGCTACACCTTC	CSAYNRDRGNGYTF
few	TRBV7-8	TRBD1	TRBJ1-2	TGTGCCAGCAGCCTCACAGGGGGCGTCTATGGCTACACCTTC	CASSLTGGVYGYTF
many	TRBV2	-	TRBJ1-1	TGTGCCACCCTACCGGCCAGAGAAGCTTTCTTT	CATLPAREAFF
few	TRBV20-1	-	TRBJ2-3	TGCAGTGCTATTCTTGCGCGGACTAGCACAGATACGCAGTATTTT	CSAILARTSTDTQYF
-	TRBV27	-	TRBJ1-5	TGTGCCAGCAGTTCTAACGCAGGGGTACAGCCCCAGCATTTT	CASSSNAGVQPQHF
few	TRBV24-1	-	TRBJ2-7	TGTGCCACCAGTGATGTTAACAGCTACGAGCAGTACTTC	CATSDVNSYEQYF